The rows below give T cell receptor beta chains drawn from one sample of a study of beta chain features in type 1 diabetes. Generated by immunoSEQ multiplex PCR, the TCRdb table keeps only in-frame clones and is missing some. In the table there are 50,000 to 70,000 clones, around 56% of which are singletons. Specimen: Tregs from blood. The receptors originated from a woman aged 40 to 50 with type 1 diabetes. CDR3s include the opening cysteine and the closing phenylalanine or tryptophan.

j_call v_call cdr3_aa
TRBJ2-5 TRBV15 CATSRDHNSQETQYF
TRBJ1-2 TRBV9 CASGVGGQGVYYGYTF
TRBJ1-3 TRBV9 CASSARQGPGSGNTIYF
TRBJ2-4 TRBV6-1 CASSEGGGALGNIQYF
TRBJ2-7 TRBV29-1 CSVERSPLSGEQYF
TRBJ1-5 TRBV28 CASSFGGGQGRNQPQHF
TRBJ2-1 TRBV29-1 CSDRQGAYNEQFF
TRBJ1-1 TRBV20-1 CSATGFEAFF
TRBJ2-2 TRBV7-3 CASSLAGSGELFF
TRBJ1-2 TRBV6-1 CASSKGQGDGYTF